This T cell receptor beta chain originates from a study of T cell responses to AZD1222 COVID-19 vaccine. Between the trimmed V and J ends, which lost 0 bases and 5 bases, there was a span of 8 bases. CDR1 is SGHRS and CDR2 is YFSETQ in the germline V gene. The CDR3 loop spans 13 amino acids. The method was immunoSEQ multiplex PCR; TCRdb's version includes in-frame clones alone and lacks a portion of them. The data contain about 85,000 clones, less than 95% of them singletons. With respect to this clone: Other DNA variants within this sample encode the same CDR3.

V gene TRBV5-1 combines with J gene TRBJ2-5, with D possibly TRBD1 on 5 matching bases. Specimen: peripheral blood, collected 28 days after the second AZD1222 dose. The sequence derives from an adult who received the AZD1222 COVID-19 vaccine. The CDR3 is CASSLGSGETQYF. The DNA of the CDR3 is TGCGCCAGCAGCTTGGGTTCAGGGGAGACCCAGTACTTC.